The 18 T cell receptor beta chains given below trace back to one sample, sequenced in a study of blood T cell repertoires in COVID-19. The method was immunoSEQ multiplex PCR; TCRdb's version includes in-frame clones alone and lacks a portion of them. The table lists just under 350,000 clones, roughly 86% of them singletons. The sample consisted of peripheral blood. The receptor set was obtained from a woman in her 70s with COVID-19, enrolled during active disease.

The table lists this clone with a few counts. The chain combines TRBV5-3 with TRBJ2-6, with a tentative D call TRBD1 (6 bases). TRBV5-3 falls under the ORF class, with uncertain function. Trimming removed 6 bases from V and 1 base from J, with 17 bases in between. CDR3 length: 17 amino acids. CDR3 in amino acids: CARNLRDTRSGANVLTF. As DNA, the CDR3 is TGTGCCAGAAACCTCCGGGACACCCGATCTGGGGCCAACGTCCTGACTTTC.

The genes are TRBV10-2 and TRBJ2-5; 8 positions agree with TRBD2. V shed 10 bases, J shed 3 bases, and the junction held 4 bases outside the gene matches. Germline V gene sequence: CDR1 WSHSY, CDR2 SAAADI. The CDR3 loop spans 12 amino acids. The CDR3 sequence: CATFSGEETQYF. DNA of the CDR3: TGCGCCACCTTTAGCGGGGAAGAGACCCAGTACTTC.

J is TRBJ1-6 and V is TRBV5-1, with 8 bases matching TRBD1. The CDR3 sequence is 15 residues long. The germline gives CDR1 SGHRS, CDR2 YFSETQ. V trimming: 4 bases; J trimming: 6 bases; junction bases outside the gene matches: 6. The CDR3 sequence is CASSGGQGTNSPLHF. The CDR3 DNA follows: TGCGCCAGCAGCGGTGGACAGGGCACTAATTCACCCCTCCACTTT.

This chain joins TRBV24-1 and TRBJ1-2; possibly TRBD1 for D (5 bases). The germline gives CDR1 KGHDR, CDR2 SFDVKD. This CDR3 spans 12 amino acids. V lost 5 bases, J lost 4 bases, and 7 bases lay in between. As DNA, the CDR3 is TGTGCCACCAGTGTGGGGGGCTATGGCTACACCTTC. Encoded protein: CATSVGGYGYTF.

V is TRBV19 and J is TRBJ1-1; 7 positions agree with TRBD1. CDR1 LNHDA and CDR2 SQIVND come from the germline V gene (reference sequence). The CDR3 runs 16 residues. The V gene end was trimmed by 5 bases and the J gene end by 4 bases; junction bases not matched to a gene: 13. CDR3 coding DNA: TGTGCCAGTAGTCCCCGCCGGGACAGCGCGACCACTGAAGCTTTCTTT. Protein product: CASSPRRDSATTEAFF. Variable domain in full (rest from reference TRBV19 and TRBJ1-1): DGGITQSPKYLFRKEGQNVTLSCEQNLNHDAMYWYRQDPGQGLRLIYYSQIVNDFQKGDIAEGYSVSREKKESFPLTVTSAQKNPTAFYLCASSPRRDSATTEAFFGQGTRLTVV.

The chain employs TRBV28 and TRBJ2-2; weak D call: TRBD2 (5 bases). Germline V gene lookup returns CDR1 MDHEN and CDR2 SYDVKM. The CDR3 runs to 14 residues. The V end was cut by 8 bases, the J end by 0 bases, with 10 bases between. CDR3 nucleotides: TGTGCCAGCCTAGGACTGGCGAACACCGGGGAGCTGTTTTTT. Translating it yields CASLGLANTGELFF. The variable domain in full, with the rest retrieved from reference TRBV28 and TRBJ2-2, is DVKVTQSSRYLVKRTGEKVFLECVQDMDHENMFWYRQDPGLGLRLIYFSYDVKMKEKGDIPEGYSVSREKKERFSLILESASTNQTSMYLCASLGLANTGELFFGEGSRLTVL.

This chain connects TRBV10-3 to TRBJ2-1, with D possibly TRBD1 on 5 matching bases. The germline V and J ends were trimmed by 0 bases and 2 bases, with 5 bases remaining between them. The germline V gene encodes CDR1 ENHRY and CDR2 SYGVKD. CDR3 length: 14 amino acids. CDR3 residues: CAISESGAYNEQFF. The CDR3 nucleotides are TGTGCCATCAGTGAGTCAGGGGCCTACAATGAGCAGTTCTTC.

The chain uses TRBV29-1 and TRBJ1-2; the D gene is possibly TRBD1 (5 bases). The V end was cut by 3 bases, the J end by 8 bases, with 10 bases between. The CDR3 has 11 residues. Germline assignment: CDR1 SQVTM and CDR2 ANQGSEA. CDR3 amino acids: CSVEGLRGYTF. The CDR3 bases are TGCAGCGTTGAGGGACTTAGGGGCTACACCTTC.

This chain links TRBV7-9 with TRBJ1-2, with D perhaps matching TRBD1 (6 bases). From germline, CDR1 is SEHNR and CDR2 FQNEAQ (reference sequence). Trimming removed 1 base at V and 9 bases at J, with 18 bases between. This CDR3 spans 15 amino acids. The CDR3 sequence: CASSLVSGGGVRYTF. CDR3 in DNA: TGTGCCAGCAGCTTAGTGTCTGGGGGCGGAGTCCGCTACACCTTC.

V and J are TRBV12-3 or TRBV12-4 and TRBJ1-1; D gene ambiguous. The CDR3 length is 13 residues. Trimming pared 3 bases from V and 1 base from J, leaving 6 bases between. CDR3 protein: CASSLLANTEAFF. CDR3 coding DNA: TGTGCCAGCAGTTTGTTGGCGAACACTGAAGCTTTCTTT.

This clone was counted once. The CDR3 DNA reads as TGTGCCAGCAGTCAAAACCGGGACAGATATTCACCCCTCCACTTT. Translating gives CASSQNRDRYSPLHF. The chain is built from TRBV7-2 and TRBJ1-6; 7 positions agree with TRBD1. The CDR3 runs to 15 residues. CDR1 SGHTA and CDR2 FQGNSA come from the germline V gene. J gave up 8 bases and V 6 bases, and 10 bases lay outside the gene matches.

V gene TRBV21-1 combines with J gene TRBJ1-1; the listed D gene, TRBD1, was not tested against the DNA. TRBV21-1 is given as a pseudogene. The CDR3 runs to 18 residues. CDR3 amino acids: CASSACFAQGHMNTEAFF. DNA for the CDR3: TGTGCCAGCAGCGCCTGTTTCGCACAGGGTCATATGAACACTGAAGCTTTCTTT.

The genes are TRBV15 and TRBJ1-3; possible D gene TRBD1, 5 bases. V was trimmed by 6 bases and J by 2 bases, leaving 17 bases between them. Per the germline V gene, CDR1 is LNHNV and CDR2 is YYDKDF (reference sequence). This CDR3 region has 16 residues. This CDR3 is CATSEKAGWTGNTIYF. CDR3 bases: TGTGCCACCAGTGAAAAGGCAGGGTGGACTGGAAACACCATATATTTT. Full variable domain (outside the CDR3, taken from reference TRBV15 and TRBJ1-3): DAMVIQNPRYQVTQFGKPVTLSCSQTLNHNVMYWYQQKSSQAPKLLFHYYDKDFNNEADTPDNFQSRRPNTSFCFLDIRSPGLGDTAMYLCATSEKAGWTGNTIYFGEGSWLTVV.

In its sample, this clone was seen once. Distinct nucleotide sequences in the sample also encode this CDR3. The rearrangement uses TRBV18 and TRBJ2-5; no firm D call. V was shortened by 2 bases and J by 4 bases, with 5 bases between the two germline ends. The length of the CDR3 is 12 residues. CDR1 and CDR2 from the germline V gene are KGHSH and LQKENI. This CDR3 reads CASSPTGETQYF. CDR3 in DNA: TGTGCCAGCTCACCAACGGGAGAGACCCAGTACTTC. Based on the CDR3 plus reference TRBV18 and TRBJ2-5, the full variable domain is NAGVMQNPRHLVRRRGQEARLRCSPMKGHSHVYWYRQLPEEGLKFMVYLQKENIIDESGMPKERFSAEFPKEGPSILRIQQVVRGDSAAYFCASSPTGETQYFGPGTRLLVL.

V is TRBV2 and J is TRBJ2-1; 9 positions agree with TRBD2. Germline loops: CDR1 SNHLY, CDR2 FYNNEI. The trim removed 2 bases at V and 7 bases at J, leaving 6 bases unmatched. The CDR3 covers 15 residues. Written as DNA, the CDR3 is TGTGCCAGCAGTGAACCCGAGCGGGGGGTAAATGAGCAGTTCTTC. Its translation is CASSEPERGVNEQFF.

The chain couples TRBV29-1 to TRBJ2-1, with 9 nucleotides matching TRBD2. Per the germline V gene, CDR1 is SQVTM and CDR2 is ANQGSEA. The CDR3 extends over 16 amino acids. The trim removed 1 base at V and 0 bases at J, leaving 4 bases unmatched. The CDR3 is CSVEGLAGVSYNEQFF. The DNA of the CDR3 is TGCAGCGTTGAAGGGTTAGCGGGGGTCTCCTACAATGAGCAGTTCTTC.

The chain joins TRBV7-9 to TRBJ1-1, with D perhaps matching TRBD1 (5 bases). The germline gives CDR1 SEHNR, CDR2 FQNEAQ (reference sequence). There are 9 residues in the CDR3. V lost 10 bases and J 8 bases, leaving 8 bases between the germline ends. The CDR3 is CAIGGEAFF. The CDR3 DNA follows: TGTGCCATCGGGGGGGAAGCTTTCTTT.

The chain links TRBV7-8 to TRBJ1-1; no reliable D call. Per germline, CDR1 SGHVS and CDR2 FQNEAQ. The CDR3 has 13 amino acids. V gave up 3 bases and J gave up 2 bases, with 7 bases separating them. The CDR3 nucleotides read TGTGCCAGCAGCTTTTCCTTCAACACTGAAGCTTTCTTT. It specifies CASSFSFNTEAFF.